These 30 T cell receptor beta chains share one sample of origin, sequenced in a study of blood T cell repertoires in COVID-19 (dated by TCRdb to 2020 to 2021). Library preparation used the immunoSEQ multiplex PCR assay. Not all clones reach the TCRdb copy of this immuneACCESS table, which keeps in-frame sequences only. Checked studies attribute under half of the gap to unresolved V genes and leave the rest unexplained. The sample table records 20,000 to 30,000 clones; 85% to 90% of these occur just once. The top ten hold around 15% of the sample. The specimen was peripheral blood. All receptors derive from a man between 65 and 85 years old with acute or convalescent COVID-19.

V is TRBV6-6 and J is TRBJ2-5, with D possibly TRBD1 on 5 matching bases. The CDR3 is 14 residues long. V lost 2 bases to trimming and J lost 3 bases, with 10 bases between them. CDR1 and CDR2 from the germline V gene are MNHNY and SVGAGI (reference sequence). CDR3 loop: CASSYGGQEETQYF. The CDR3 region has the DNA TGTGCCAGCAGTTACGGCGGACAAGAAGAGACCCAGTACTTC.

This chain joins TRBV2 and TRBJ2-1, with 8 bases that match TRBD2. CDR3 length: 16 amino acids. CDR1 and CDR2 (germline): SNHLY, FYNNEI. V lost 1 base, J lost 8 bases, and 10 bases stayed unmatched. CDR3 in amino acids: CASSEGAGGFSDEQFF. CDR3 coding DNA: TGTGCCAGCAGTGAAGGCGCGGGGGGCTTTAGCGATGAGCAGTTCTTC.

The CDR3 DNA follows: TGTGCCAGCAGCCCACGACAGGCTAATGAAAAACTGTTTTTT. Translated: CASSPRQANEKLFF. The rearrangement uses TRBV7-9 and TRBJ1-4, with a weak D call TRBD1 (6 bases). V was trimmed by 5 bases and J by 3 bases, leaving 10 bases between them. Germline lookup yields CDR1 SEHNR and CDR2 FQNEAQ (reference sequence). The CDR3 extends over 14 amino acids.

This clone occurred once. V usage is TRBV6-5 and J usage is TRBJ2-7; D is unresolved. The V gene lost 6 bases and the J gene lost 0 bases, with 6 bases spanning the gap. Per the germline V gene, CDR1 is MNHEY and CDR2 is SVGAGI. The CDR3 length is 12 residues. CDR3 in DNA: TGTGCCAGCAGCGACAACTCCTACGAGCAGTACTTC. Residues: CASSDNSYEQYF.

This clone has a single count. V gene TRBV19 combines with J gene TRBJ1-5; TRBD1 might be the D (5 bases). This CDR3 is 15 amino acids long. Germline CDR1 and CDR2: LNHDA and SQIVND (reference sequence). V lost 5 bases and J 2 bases, leaving 13 bases between the germline ends. In nucleotides, the CDR3 is TGTGCCAGTAGTCCTCGGGGCGGGGGCAATCAGCCCCAGCATTTT. Translated, it gives CASSPRGGGNQPQHF. Drawing the rest from reference TRBV19 and TRBJ1-5, the complete variable domain is DGGITQSPKYLFRKEGQNVTLSCEQNLNHDAMYWYRQDPGQGLRLIYYSQIVNDFQKGDIAEGYSVSREKKESFPLTVTSAQKNPTAFYLCASSPRGGGNQPQHFGDGTRLSIL.

The chain employs TRBV7-3 and TRBJ1-1, with D perhaps matching TRBD1 (6 bases). Trimming cost V 2 bases and J 1 base, with 8 bases left between them. CDR3 length equals 14 residues. Germline V gives CDR1 SGHTA, CDR2 FQGTGA. Here the CDR3 DNA reads TGTGCCAGCAGCTTAGGGGGCGCGAACACTGAAGCTTTCTTT. This codes for CASSLGGANTEAFF.

The rearrangement joins TRBV3-1 (or the pseudogene TRBV3-2) to TRBJ2-2, with a tentative D call TRBD2 (6 bases). Germline-derived CDR1 and CDR2 are LGHDT and YNNKEL (reference sequence). V shed 1 base and J shed 8 bases, with 29 bases lying between them. The CDR3 length is 20 residues. This CDR3 reads CASSQAPPGVGRLWEGELFF. The CDR3 nucleotides are TGTGCCAGCAGCCAAGCTCCACCGGGAGTCGGCCGCCTGTGGGAGGGGGAGCTGTTTTTT.

The chain recombines TRBV13 with TRBJ1-1; no clear D. Trimming removed 5 bases at V and 0 bases at J, with 7 bases between. Germline loops: CDR1 PRHDT, CDR2 FYEKMQ (reference sequence). The CDR3 consists of 13 residues. CDR3 in amino acids: CASSRSLNTEAFF. The CDR3 DNA reads as TGTGCCAGCAGCCGTAGTTTGAACACTGAAGCTTTCTTT.

The V and J genes are TRBV21-1 and TRBJ2-7; the table's D call of TRBD1 was not tested on the DNA. TRBV21-1 is designated a pseudogene. This CDR3 is 14 amino acids long. The CDR3 nucleotides read TGTGCCAGCACCCTAGGACAGCTCTCCTACGAGCAGTACTTC. As protein: CASTLGQLSYEQYF.

The rearrangement joins TRBV7-6 to TRBJ2-1, with D perhaps matching TRBD2 (6 bases). The CDR3 sequence is 15 residues long. Trimming cost V 5 bases and J 7 bases, with 18 bases left between them. Germline V gene sequence: CDR1 SGHVS, CDR2 FNYEAQ. CDR3 residues: CASSPTPLGGNEQFF. The CDR3 coding sequence is TGTGCCAGCAGCCCAACGCCGTTGGGGGGTAATGAGCAGTTCTTC.

This sequence joins TRBV12-5 and TRBJ2-7, with 10 nucleotides matching TRBD2. The CDR3 spans 15 residues. With 4 bases clipped from V and 5 bases from J, the junction kept 8 bases outside the gene matches. Germline V CDR1 and CDR2: LGHNT, FRNRAP. The CDR3 reads CASGSPAGGLDEQYF. The CDR3, as DNA: TGTGCTAGTGGTTCACCAGCGGGAGGGCTCGACGAGCAGTACTTC.

This rearrangement joins TRBV21-1 to TRBJ2-1; no check of the table's D call, TRBD2, against the DNA was made. TRBV21-1 corresponds to a pseudogene. This CDR3 is 15 amino acids long. DNA for the CDR3: TGTGCCAGCAGCACGGAGGCGTCGGCCTACAATGAGCAGTTCTTC. Translation: CASSTEASAYNEQFF.

This chain joins TRBV4-3 and TRBJ1-3, with 7 bases fitting TRBD1. The germline CDR1 and CDR2 sequences are LGHNA and YSLEER. The V gene end was trimmed by 4 bases and the J gene end by 2 bases; junction bases not matched to a gene: 14. This CDR3 contains 18 residues. The CDR3 DNA is TGCGCCAGCAGCCTGGGAACAGGGGTCGGGCGAACTGGAAACACCATATATTTT. As protein: CASSLGTGVGRTGNTIYF.

The chain uses TRBV7-8 and TRBJ2-5, with 7 bases identical to TRBD1. Trimming at V came to 5 bases and at J to 7 bases, leaving 7 bases not matched to a gene. The CDR3 contains 13 residues. CDR1 and CDR2 (germline): SGHVS, FQNEAQ. DNA for the CDR3: TGTGCCAGCAGCACAAACAGGGGTGGGACCCAGTACTTC. This encodes CASSTNRGGTQYF.

V is TRBV5-1 and J is TRBJ1-1, with 8 bases matching TRBD1. V lost 1 base to trimming and J lost 1 base; unmatched junction nucleotides: 0. Germline V CDR1 and CDR2: SGHRS, YFSETQ. There are 14 residues in the CDR3. CDR3: CASSLQGANTEAFF. The CDR3 DNA reads TGCGCCAGCAGCTTGCAGGGGGCGAACACTGAAGCTTTCTTT.

This clone came up once. This chain connects TRBV5-6 to TRBJ2-3; 11 nucleotides match TRBD1. The CDR3 totals 14 residues. CDR1 is SGHDT and CDR2 is YYEEEE in the germline V gene. J was trimmed by 5 bases and V by 5 bases; bases with no gene match: 4. CDR3 in amino acids: CASSKDRGQDTQYF. Here the CDR3 DNA reads TGTGCCAGCAGTAAGGACAGGGGGCAAGATACGCAGTATTTT. The whole variable domain, remainder taken from reference TRBV5-6 and TRBJ2-3, is DAGVTQSPTHLIKTRGQQVTLRCSPKSGHDTVSWYQQALGQGPQFIFQYYEEEERQRGNFPDRFSGHQFPNYSSELNVNALLLGDSALYLCASSKDRGQDTQYFGPGTRLTVL.

A few counts support this clone. The V gene is TRBV6-5, the J gene TRBJ1-2; D gene unclear. There are 16 residues in the CDR3. Trimming removed 0 bases from V and 0 bases from J, with 11 bases in between. Germline V gives CDR1 MNHEY, CDR2 SVGAGI. The CDR3 region has the DNA TGTGCCAGCAGTTACTCAGGAGGGAGGGCTAACTATGGCTACACCTTC. Its translation: CASSYSGGRANYGYTF.

The V and J genes are TRBV6-2 or TRBV6-3 and TRBJ1-1, with 7 positions matching TRBD1. Germline CDR1 and CDR2: MNHEY and SVGEGT. The CDR3 is 14 residues long. J lost 1 base, V lost 5 bases, and 4 bases had no gene match. The CDR3 region is CASSRQGSNTEAFF. DNA for the CDR3: TGTGCCAGCAGTCGACAGGGATCGAACACTGAAGCTTTCTTT.

The V call is TRBV7-8, the J call TRBJ2-7; D possibly corresponds to TRBD2 (5 bases). Trimming shortened V by 0 bases and J by 5 bases, and 14 bases separated the two germline ends. This CDR3 is 15 amino acids long. Per germline, CDR1 SGHVS and CDR2 FQNEAQ. CDR3 nucleotide sequence: TGTGCCAGCAGCTTAGCGAGAGGGCTCGGGAACGAGCAGTACTTC. Translated: CASSLARGLGNEQYF.

The chain has TRBV6-5 and TRBJ2-7; TRBD2 might be the D (5 bases). The germline gives CDR1 MNHEY, CDR2 SVGAGI. V lost 6 bases and J lost 6, with 18 bases in between. This CDR3 has 14 amino acids. This chain's CDR3 is CASRNSGLRLEQYF. The CDR3 coding sequence is TGTGCCAGCAGAAACTCCGGACTTAGGCTCGAGCAGTACTTC.

V usage is TRBV23-1 and J usage is TRBJ1-5, with 7 bases lining up with TRBD1. TRBV23-1 is assigned to the ORF class and has an uncertain function. The CDR3 sequence is 21 residues long. The J segment lost 0 bases and the V segment lost 4 bases, leaving 21 bases of the junction unmatched. The CDR3 sequence: CASSPPRPSRDRGYSNQPQHF. Written as DNA, the CDR3 is TGCGCCAGCAGTCCCCCACGGCCCTCCCGGGACAGAGGTTATAGCAATCAGCCCCAGCATTTT.

The chain employs TRBV3-1 (or the pseudogene TRBV3-2) and TRBJ2-3, with 11 bases aligning to TRBD2. Germline CDR1 and CDR2: LGHDT and YNNKEL (reference sequence). The V gene end was trimmed by 0 bases and the J gene end by 0 bases; junction bases not matched to a gene: 11. CDR3 length: 20 residues. The CDR3 here is CASSQDLWASGRTSTDTQYF. CDR3 coding DNA: TGTGCCAGCAGCCAAGATCTGTGGGCTAGCGGGAGGACTAGCACAGATACGCAGTATTTT.

Here the CDR3 reads CASSVNPGSGYTF. CDR3 nucleotide sequence: TGTGCCAGCAGCGTAAACCCGGGGAGCGGCTACACCTTC. The chain recombines TRBV9 with TRBJ1-2, with D unresolved. The CDR3 has 13 residues. With 1 base removed from V and 8 bases from J, the gap between germline ends came to 12 bases. Germline V gives CDR1 SGDLS, CDR2 YYNGEE.

V is TRBV5-6 and J is TRBJ2-6; a possible D gene is TRBD1 (6 bases). CDR1 and CDR2 (germline): SGHDT, YYEEEE. Trimming stripped 2 bases from V and 1 base from J, with 10 bases between. The CDR3 spans 16 residues. CDR3 sequence reads: CASSLGQSSGANVLTF. The CDR3 bases are TGTGCCAGCAGCTTAGGACAGTCTTCTGGGGCCAACGTCCTGACTTTC.

The chain employs TRBV28 and TRBJ2-5; D perhaps matches TRBD2 (6 bases). Germline V CDR1 and CDR2: MDHEN, SYDVKM. V dropped 3 bases and J dropped 7 bases, with 15 bases sitting between them. This CDR3 is built from 14 residues. The CDR3 DNA sequence: TGTGCCAGCAGTTTCGGGCTAGCGACGGGGACCCAGTACTTC. It specifies CASSFGLATGTQYF.

The chain has TRBV29-1 and TRBJ2-1, with 8 bases matching TRBD2. The junction had 4 bases not matched to a gene; V was cut back by 4 bases and J by 5 bases. The CDR3 is made up of 13 amino acids. Germline loops: CDR1 SQVTM, CDR2 ANQGSEA. The CDR3 region is CSVAGGPDNEQFF. For the CDR3, the DNA is TGCAGCGTTGCGGGAGGGCCAGACAATGAGCAGTTCTTC.

The CDR3 DNA reads TGTGCCAGCAGTTACTTGGGCAGCTACGAGCAGTACTTC. Its protein product is CASSYLGSYEQYF. The chain uses TRBV6-6 and TRBJ2-7; unclear D gene. Germline-derived CDR1 and CDR2 are MNHNY and SVGAGI (reference sequence). Trimming removed 1 base from V and 3 bases from J, with 7 bases in between. CDR3 length: 13 amino acids.

This clone appeared a few times. This chain links TRBV3-1 (or the pseudogene TRBV3-2) with TRBJ1-3; 8 nucleotides match TRBD1. Germline trimming cut 8 bases from V and 4 bases from J; bases unmatched to any gene: 4. The CDR3 totals 13 residues. Per the germline V gene, CDR1 is LGHDT and CDR2 is YNNKEL (reference sequence). The CDR3 nucleotides are TGTGCCAGCGGACAGGGAGCGGGAAACACCATATATTTT. It yields the protein CASGQGAGNTIYF.

This clone is a singleton in its sample. The J gene is TRBJ2-2, the V gene TRBV5-4, with TRBD2 as a possible D gene (5 bases). Germline CDR1 reads SGHNT; CDR2 reads YYREEE (reference sequence). The CDR3 runs 16 residues. Trimming left V 3 bases short and J 1 base short, with 13 bases between. The CDR3 spells CASSWGSDLNTGELFF. The CDR3 DNA reads TGTGCCAGCAGCTGGGGTAGCGACCTGAACACCGGGGAGCTGTTTTTT.

The chain carries TRBV18 and TRBJ1-4; TRBD1 matches 9 bases. Looked up from germline, CDR1 is KGHSH and CDR2 is LQKENI. This CDR3 region has 14 residues. V dropped 2 bases and J dropped 10; count of bases not matched to a gene: 5. The CDR3 loop is CASSPGTGLGKLFF. Here the CDR3 DNA reads TGTGCCAGCTCACCAGGGACAGGGTTAGGAAAACTGTTTTTT.